These 8 T cell receptor beta chains were sequenced from one sample in a study of early T cells in non-severe SARS-CoV-2 infection. MiXCR, run by TCRdb on the 5' RACE reads, gives a single entry per CDR3 protein. The data show some 66,000 distinct CDR3 sequences, approximately 13% seen once. Source material: whole blood. Receptor source: an adult who was a healthcare worker with PCR-confirmed SARS-CoV-2 infection or an uninfected control (not recorded which).

The gene calls are TRBV6-6 and TRBJ2-4; D unresolved. The CDR3 runs 13 residues. V was trimmed by 2 bases and J by 5 bases, leaving 7 bases between them. Germline V gene lookup returns CDR1 MNHNY and CDR2 SVGAGI (reference sequence). CDR3 amino acids: CASSYDFENIQYF. DNA of the CDR3: TGTGCCAGCAGTTACGACTTCGAAAACATTCAGTACTTC.

This clonotype was found a few times. This sequence joins TRBV4-2 and TRBJ2-5; D is unresolved. This CDR3 has 16 residues. Germline V gene sequence: CDR1 LGHNA, CDR2 YNFKEQ. Trimming left V 4 bases short and J 5 bases short, with 20 bases between. The CDR3, as DNA: TGTGCCAGCAGCCCCCTAGAGACCCGGGCCGCGGAGACCCAGTACTTC. Protein sequence: CASSPLETRAAETQYF.

The sample holds many counts of this clonotype. The chain couples TRBV5-6 to TRBJ2-3, with 9 bases fitting TRBD1. Germline V gene sequence: CDR1 SGHDT, CDR2 YYEEEE. V dropped 6 bases and J dropped 3; count of bases not matched to a gene: 8. This CDR3 contains 15 residues. CDR3 protein: CASIADRGGTDTQYF. CDR3 bases: TGTGCCAGCATTGCTGACAGGGGGGGAACAGATACGCAGTATTTT.

In this sample, this clonotype turned up many times. The rearrangement uses TRBV3-1 and TRBJ2-1; maybe TRBD2 (5 bases). Germline CDR1 LGHDT, CDR2 YNNKEL (reference sequence). This CDR3 contains 15 residues. V was trimmed by 4 bases and J by 2 bases, leaving 12 bases between them. The CDR3 sequence is CASSPSRRAYNEQFF. CDR3 nucleotides: TGTGCCAGCAGCCCCTCCCGGCGGGCCTACAATGAGCAGTTCTTC.

The chain joins TRBV20-1 to TRBJ2-7; D possibly uses TRBD1 or TRBD2 (5 bases each). This CDR3 has 13 residues. V was clipped by 6 bases and J by 3 bases, with 15 bases between them. Germline CDR1 and CDR2: DFQATT and SNEGSKA (reference sequence). CDR3 loop: CSAQTGTVYEQYF. CDR3 bases: TGCAGTGCCCAGACTGGGACGGTCTACGAGCAGTACTTC.

J is TRBJ2-3 and V is TRBV6-1, with D perhaps TRBD2 (5 bases). CDR3 size: 15 residues. CDR1 and CDR2 from the germline V gene are MNHNS and SASEGT. Trimming pared 1 base from V and 0 bases from J, leaving 8 bases between. This chain's CDR3 is CASSEVTRSTDTQYF. Here the CDR3 DNA reads TGTGCCAGCAGTGAAGTTACTAGGAGCACAGATACGCAGTATTTT.

Points on this clonotype: At one end, the junction sequence differs from germline, possibly due to a read error. V gene TRBV7-2 combines with J gene TRBJ1-4, with 7 bases lining up with TRBD1. CDR1 and CDR2 from the germline V gene are SGHTA and FQGNSA. The CDR3 runs to 14 residues. The CDR3 DNA reads TGTGCCAGCAGCTTGGGACAGCGTAATAAAAAACTGTTTTTT. Protein sequence: CASSLGQRNKKLFF.

The genes are TRBV7-9 and TRBJ1-2; 7 bases line up with TRBD1. V trimming: 4 bases; J trimming: 5 bases; junction bases outside the gene matches: 4. CDR1 SEHNR and CDR2 FQNEAQ come from the germline V gene (reference sequence). The CDR3 covers 13 residues. The CDR3 sequence is CASSSPTGYGYTF. Here the CDR3 DNA reads TGTGCCAGCAGCTCCCCGACAGGGTATGGCTACACCTTC.